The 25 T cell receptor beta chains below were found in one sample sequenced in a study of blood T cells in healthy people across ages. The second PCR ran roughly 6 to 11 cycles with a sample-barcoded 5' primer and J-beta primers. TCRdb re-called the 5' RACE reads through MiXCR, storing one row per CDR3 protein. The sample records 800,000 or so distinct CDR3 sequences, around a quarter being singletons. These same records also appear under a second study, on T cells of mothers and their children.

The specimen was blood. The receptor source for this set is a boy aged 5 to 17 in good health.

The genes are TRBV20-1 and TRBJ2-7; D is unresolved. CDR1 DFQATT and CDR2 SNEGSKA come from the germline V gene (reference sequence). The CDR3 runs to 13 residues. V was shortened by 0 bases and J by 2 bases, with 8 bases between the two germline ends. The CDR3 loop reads CSARDARTYEQYF. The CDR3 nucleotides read TGCAGTGCTAGAGATGCTAGGACCTACGAGCAGTACTTC.

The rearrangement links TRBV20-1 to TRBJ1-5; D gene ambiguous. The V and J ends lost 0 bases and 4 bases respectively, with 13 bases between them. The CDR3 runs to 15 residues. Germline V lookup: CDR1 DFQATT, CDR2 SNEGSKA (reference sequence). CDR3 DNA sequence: TGCAGTGCTAGAGATTTCTCGGAGGGAAATCAGCCCCAGCATTTT. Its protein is CSARDFSEGNQPQHF.

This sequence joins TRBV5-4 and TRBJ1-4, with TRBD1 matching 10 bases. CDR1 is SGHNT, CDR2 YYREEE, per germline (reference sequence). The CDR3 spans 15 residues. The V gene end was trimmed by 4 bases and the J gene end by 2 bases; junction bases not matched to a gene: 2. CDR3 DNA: TGTGCCAGCAGCGAGACAGGGGGCACTAATGAAAAACTGTTTTTT. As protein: CASSETGGTNEKLFF.

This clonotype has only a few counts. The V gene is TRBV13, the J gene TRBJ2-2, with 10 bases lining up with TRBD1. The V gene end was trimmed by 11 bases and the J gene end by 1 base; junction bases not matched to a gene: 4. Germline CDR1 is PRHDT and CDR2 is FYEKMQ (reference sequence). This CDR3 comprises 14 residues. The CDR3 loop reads CAGRTGGNTGELFF. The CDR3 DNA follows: TGTGCCGGGAGGACAGGGGGGAACACCGGGGAGCTGTTTTTT.

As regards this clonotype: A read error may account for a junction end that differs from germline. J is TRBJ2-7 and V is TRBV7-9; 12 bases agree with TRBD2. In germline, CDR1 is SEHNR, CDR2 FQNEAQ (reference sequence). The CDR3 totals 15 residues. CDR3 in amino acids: CASSLAGTSGPAKYF. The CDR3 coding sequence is TGTGCCAGCAGCCTAGCCGGGACTAGCGGGCCCGCTAAGTACTTC.

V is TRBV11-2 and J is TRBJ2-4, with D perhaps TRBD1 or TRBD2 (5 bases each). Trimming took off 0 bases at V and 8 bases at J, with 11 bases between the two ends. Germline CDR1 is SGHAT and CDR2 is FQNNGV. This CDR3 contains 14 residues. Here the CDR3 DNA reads TGTGCCAGCAGCTTAGACAGGGAGTGGGACATTCAGTACTTC. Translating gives CASSLDREWDIQYF.

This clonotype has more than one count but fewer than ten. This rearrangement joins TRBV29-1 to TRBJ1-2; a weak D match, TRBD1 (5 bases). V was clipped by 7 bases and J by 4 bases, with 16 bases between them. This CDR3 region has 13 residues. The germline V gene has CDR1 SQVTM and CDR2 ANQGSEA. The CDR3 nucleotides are TGCAGCGGTGGGGACCTTACGGGCTATGGCTACACCTTC. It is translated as CSGGDLTGYGYTF.

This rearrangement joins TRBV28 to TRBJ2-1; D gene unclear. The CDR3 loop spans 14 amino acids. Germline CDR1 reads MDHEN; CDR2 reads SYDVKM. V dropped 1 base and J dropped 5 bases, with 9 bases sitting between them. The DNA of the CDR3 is TGTGCCAGCAGTTTATTCCACCTAAACAATGAGCAGTTCTTC. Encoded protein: CASSLFHLNNEQFF.

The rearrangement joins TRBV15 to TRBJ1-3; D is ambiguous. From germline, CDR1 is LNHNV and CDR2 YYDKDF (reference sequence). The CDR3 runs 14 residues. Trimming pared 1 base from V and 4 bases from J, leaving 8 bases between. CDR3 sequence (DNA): TGTGCCACCAGCAGAGCCATGAGAGGAAACACCATATATTTT. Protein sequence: CATSRAMRGNTIYF.

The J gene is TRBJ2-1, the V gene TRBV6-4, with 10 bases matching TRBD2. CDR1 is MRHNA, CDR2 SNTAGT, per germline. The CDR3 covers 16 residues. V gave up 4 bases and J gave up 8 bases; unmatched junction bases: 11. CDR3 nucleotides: TGTGCCAGCAGTGCTTTAGCGGGAGGTAGTGGTTATGAGCAGTTCTTC. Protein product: CASSALAGGSGYEQFF.

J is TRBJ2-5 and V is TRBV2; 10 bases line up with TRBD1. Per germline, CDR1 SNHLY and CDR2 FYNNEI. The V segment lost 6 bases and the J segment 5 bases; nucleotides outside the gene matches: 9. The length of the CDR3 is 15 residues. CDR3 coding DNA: TGTGCCAGCAGGCCGAGACAGGGGGCGAGGGAGACCCAGTACTTC. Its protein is CASRPRQGARETQYF.

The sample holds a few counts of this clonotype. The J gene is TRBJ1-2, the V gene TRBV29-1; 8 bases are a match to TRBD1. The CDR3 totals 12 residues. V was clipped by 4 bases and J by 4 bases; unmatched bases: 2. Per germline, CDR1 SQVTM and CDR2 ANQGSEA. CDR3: CSVGGQGYGYTF. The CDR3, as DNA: TGCAGCGTTGGTGGACAGGGCTATGGCTACACCTTC.

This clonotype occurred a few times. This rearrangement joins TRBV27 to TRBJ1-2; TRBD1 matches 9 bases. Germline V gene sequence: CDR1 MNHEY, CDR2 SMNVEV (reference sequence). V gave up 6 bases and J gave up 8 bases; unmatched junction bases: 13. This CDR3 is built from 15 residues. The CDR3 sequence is CASRRDRDTPGGYTF. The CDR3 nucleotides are TGTGCCAGCAGGAGGGACAGGGATACTCCCGGAGGCTACACCTTC.

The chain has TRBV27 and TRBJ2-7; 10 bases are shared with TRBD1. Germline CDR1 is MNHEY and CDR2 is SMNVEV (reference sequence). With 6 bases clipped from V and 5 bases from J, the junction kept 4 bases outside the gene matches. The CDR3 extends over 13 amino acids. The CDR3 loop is CASSVTGGHEQYF. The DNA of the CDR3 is TGTGCCAGCAGCGTGACAGGGGGCCACGAGCAGTACTTC.

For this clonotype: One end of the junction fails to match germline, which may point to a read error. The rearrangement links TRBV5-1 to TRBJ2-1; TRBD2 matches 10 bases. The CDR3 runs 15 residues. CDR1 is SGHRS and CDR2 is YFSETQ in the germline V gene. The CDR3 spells CACSLLAGEYNEQFF. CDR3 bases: TGCGCCTGCAGCTTGCTAGCGGGAGAGTACAATGAGCAGTTCTTC.

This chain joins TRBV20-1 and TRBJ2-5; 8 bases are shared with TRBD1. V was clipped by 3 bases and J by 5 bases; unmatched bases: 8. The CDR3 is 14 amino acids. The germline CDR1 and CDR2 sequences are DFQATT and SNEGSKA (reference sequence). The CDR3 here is CSARMAGGVETQYF. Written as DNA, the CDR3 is TGCAGTGCTAGGATGGCAGGGGGCGTGGAGACCCAGTACTTC.

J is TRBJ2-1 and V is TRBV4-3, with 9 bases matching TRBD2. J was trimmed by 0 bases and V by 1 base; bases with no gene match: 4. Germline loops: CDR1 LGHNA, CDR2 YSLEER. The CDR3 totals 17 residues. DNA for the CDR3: TGCGCCAGCAGCCAAGGACTAGCGGTGAACTCCTACAATGAGCAGTTCTTC. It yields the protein CASSQGLAVNSYNEQFF.

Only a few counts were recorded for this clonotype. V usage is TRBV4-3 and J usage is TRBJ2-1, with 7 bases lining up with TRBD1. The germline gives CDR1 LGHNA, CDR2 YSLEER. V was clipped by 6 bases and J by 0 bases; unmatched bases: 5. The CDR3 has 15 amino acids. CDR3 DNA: TGCGCCAGCAGACTGACAGGGAGCTCCTACAATGAGCAGTTCTTC. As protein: CASRLTGSSYNEQFF.

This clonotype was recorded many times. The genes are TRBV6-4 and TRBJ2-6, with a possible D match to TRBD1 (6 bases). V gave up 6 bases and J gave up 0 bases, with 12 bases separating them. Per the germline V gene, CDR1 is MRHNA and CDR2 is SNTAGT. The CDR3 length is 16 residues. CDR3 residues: CASSPGASSGANVLTF. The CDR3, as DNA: TGTGCCAGCAGCCCAGGGGCGAGCTCTGGGGCCAACGTCCTGACTTTC.

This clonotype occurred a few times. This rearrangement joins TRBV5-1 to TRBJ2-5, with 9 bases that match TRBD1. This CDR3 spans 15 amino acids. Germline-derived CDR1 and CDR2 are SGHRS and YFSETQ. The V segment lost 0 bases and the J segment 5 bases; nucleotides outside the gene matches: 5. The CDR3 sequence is CASSLEGQGGETQYF. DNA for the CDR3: TGCGCCAGCAGCTTGGAGGGACAGGGAGGGGAGACCCAGTACTTC.

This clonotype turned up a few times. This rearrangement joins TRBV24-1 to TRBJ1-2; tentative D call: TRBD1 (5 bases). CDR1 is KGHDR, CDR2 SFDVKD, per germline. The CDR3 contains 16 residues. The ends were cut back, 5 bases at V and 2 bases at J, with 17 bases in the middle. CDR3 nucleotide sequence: TGTGCCACCAGTGGCAGGATCGGGACGGACAACTATGGCTACACCTTC. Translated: CATSGRIGTDNYGYTF.

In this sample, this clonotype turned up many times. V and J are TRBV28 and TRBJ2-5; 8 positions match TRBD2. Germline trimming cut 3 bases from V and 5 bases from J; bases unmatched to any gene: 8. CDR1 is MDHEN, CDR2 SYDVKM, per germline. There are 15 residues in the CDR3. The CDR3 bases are TGTGCCAGCAGTTTGTCCAGCGGGAGTGCGGAGACCCAGTACTTC. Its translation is CASSLSSGSAETQYF.

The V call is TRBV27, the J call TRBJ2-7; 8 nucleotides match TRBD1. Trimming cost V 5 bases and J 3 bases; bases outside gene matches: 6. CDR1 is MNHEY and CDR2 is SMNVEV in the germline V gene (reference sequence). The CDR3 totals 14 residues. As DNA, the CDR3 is TGTGCCAGCAGTCCAGACAGGGGAGACTACGAGCAGTACTTC. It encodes CASSPDRGDYEQYF.

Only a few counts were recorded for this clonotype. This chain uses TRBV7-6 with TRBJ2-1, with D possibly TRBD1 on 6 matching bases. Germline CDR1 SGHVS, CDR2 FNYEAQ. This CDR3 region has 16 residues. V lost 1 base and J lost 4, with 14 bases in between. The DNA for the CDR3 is TGTGCCAGCAGCTTAGGTTTGACAGGTCTATACAATGAGCAGTTCTTC. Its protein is CASSLGLTGLYNEQFF.

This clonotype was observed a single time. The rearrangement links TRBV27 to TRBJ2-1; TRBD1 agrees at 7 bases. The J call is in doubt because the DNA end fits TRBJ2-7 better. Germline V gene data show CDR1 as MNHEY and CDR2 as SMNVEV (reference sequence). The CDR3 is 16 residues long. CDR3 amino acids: CASSLSGAGGFYEQYF. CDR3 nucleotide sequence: TGTGCCAGCAGTTTATCGGGGGCAGGGGGTTTTTACGAGCAGTACTTC.